The present T cell receptor (beta chain) was sequenced within a study of T-cell memory formation after mild COVID-19. Study-level information: TCR clusters largely stayed donor specific.

MiXCR, run by TCRdb on the 5' RACE reads, gives a single entry per CDR3 protein. The sample carries about 84,000 distinct CDR3 sequences, about 15% recorded once. Findings and limits, study-wide: CM and EM subsets held most contracting CD4+ clones; EMRA held CD8+ ones.

Looked up from germline, CDR1 is SGDLS and CDR2 is YYNGEE. V was clipped by 3 bases and J by 4 bases; unmatched bases: 3. The CDR3 length is 14 residues. This clonotype was seen more than once but under ten times. Its target is not known. What was sequenced was PBMCs or a T cell subset sorted from them (not recorded which). The chain links TRBV9 to TRBJ2-7; TRBD2 matches at 11 bases. The receptor comes from an adult woman who had mild COVID-19 (a few samples of this study predate the infection). Cell type and time point are not known. This CDR3 reads CASSDLAGGYEQYF. The DNA for the CDR3 is TGTGCCAGCAGCGACCTAGCGGGGGGATACGAGCAGTACTTC.